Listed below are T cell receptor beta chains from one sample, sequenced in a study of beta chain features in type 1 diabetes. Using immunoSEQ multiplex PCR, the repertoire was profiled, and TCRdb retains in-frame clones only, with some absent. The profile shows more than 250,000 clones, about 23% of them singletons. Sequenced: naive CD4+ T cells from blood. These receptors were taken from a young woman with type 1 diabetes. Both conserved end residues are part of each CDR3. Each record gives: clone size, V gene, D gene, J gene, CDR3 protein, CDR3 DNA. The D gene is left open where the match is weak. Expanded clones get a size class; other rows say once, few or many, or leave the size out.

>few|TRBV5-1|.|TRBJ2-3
CASSLGQYTDTQYF
TGCGCCAGCAGCTTGGGACAGTACACAGATACGCAGTATTTT
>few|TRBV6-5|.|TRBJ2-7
CASSYARGMYEQYF
TGTGCCAGCAGTTATGCGCGAGGGATGTACGAGCAGTACTTC
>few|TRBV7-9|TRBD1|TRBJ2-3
CASSSRTGGASDTQYF
TGTGCCAGCAGCTCTCGGACAGGGGGCGCATCGGATACGCAGTATTTT
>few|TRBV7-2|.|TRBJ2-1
CASSLERYNEQFF
TGTGCCAGCAGCTTAGAGCGTTACAATGAGCAGTTCTTC
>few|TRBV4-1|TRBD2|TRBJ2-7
CASSPGLAGGYEQYF
TGCGCCAGCAGCCCGGGACTAGCGGGAGGGTACGAGCAGTACTTC
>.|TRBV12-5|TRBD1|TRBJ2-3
CASGRGQGEADTQYF
TGTGCTAGTGGTCGGGGACAGGGGGAGGCAGATACGCAGTATTTT
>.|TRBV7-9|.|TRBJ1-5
CASSSLGGEGLQHF
TGTGCCAGCAGCTCCCTCGGGGGGGAGGGGCTCCAGCATTTT
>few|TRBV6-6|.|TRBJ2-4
CASSYHRADIQYF
TGTGCCAGCAGTTACCACAGGGCTGACATTCAGTACTTC
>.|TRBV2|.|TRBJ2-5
CASSDFKQYYETQYF
TGTGCCAGCAGTGATTTCAAACAGTATTACGAGACCCAGTACTTC
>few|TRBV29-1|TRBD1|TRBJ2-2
CSVAGTGHTGELFF
TGCAGCGTTGCAGGGACAGGCCACACCGGGGAGCTGTTTTTT
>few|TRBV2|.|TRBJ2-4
CASSVSGTANIQYF
TGTGCCAGCAGTGTGTCCGGGACTGCAAACATTCAGTACTTC
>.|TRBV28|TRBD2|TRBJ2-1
CASGLDGNEQFF
TGTGCCAGCGGACTAGATGGCAATGAGCAGTTCTTC
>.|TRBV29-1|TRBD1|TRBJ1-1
CSVEVGTGAEAFF
TGCAGCGTTGAAGTAGGGACAGGGGCTGAAGCTTTCTTT
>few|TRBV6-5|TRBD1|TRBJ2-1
CASSPYRGNYEQFF
TGTGCCAGCAGCCCATACAGGGGTAACTATGAGCAGTTCTTC
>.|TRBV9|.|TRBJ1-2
CASSEKVGQGRGYTF
TGTGCCAGCAGCGAAAAGGTGGGGCAGGGCAGAGGCTACACCTTC
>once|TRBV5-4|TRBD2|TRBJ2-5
CASSLDPSGRWETQYF
TGTGCCAGCAGCTTGGATCCTAGCGGGAGATGGGAGACCCAGTACTTC
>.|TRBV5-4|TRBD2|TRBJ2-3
CASSTGTSGYTDTQYF
TGTGCCAGCAGCACCGGGACTAGCGGTTACACAGATACGCAGTATTTT
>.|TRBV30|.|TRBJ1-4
CAWSHRNRQNEKLFF
TGTGCCTGGAGTCACCGAAACCGACAGAATGAAAAACTGTTTTTT
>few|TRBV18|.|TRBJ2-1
CASSPQQGPGDEQFF
TGTGCCAGCTCACCACAACAGGGGCCGGGGGATGAGCAGTTCTTC
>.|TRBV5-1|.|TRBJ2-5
CASSSDSLGTQYF
TGCGCCAGCAGCTCGGACAGCCTGGGGACCCAGTACTTC
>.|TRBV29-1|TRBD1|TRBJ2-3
CSSSRDRAPTDTQYF
TGCAGCTCCTCCCGGGACAGGGCCCCCACAGATACGCAGTATTTT
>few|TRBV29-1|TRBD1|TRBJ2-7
CSAKDRFDGEQYF
TGCAGCGCTAAGGACAGGTTTGATGGCGAGCAGTACTTC
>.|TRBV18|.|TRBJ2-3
CASSPGRTADTQYF
TGTGCCAGCTCACCGGGCAGAACTGCCGATACGCAGTATTTT
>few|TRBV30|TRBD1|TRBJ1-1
CAWRHQGDTEAFF
TGTGCCTGGAGACACCAGGGGGACACTGAAGCTTTCTTT
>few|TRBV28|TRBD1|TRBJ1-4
CASRTGAKLFF
TGTGCCAGCAGAACAGGGGCAAAACTGTTTTTT
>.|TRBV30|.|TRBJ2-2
CAWSLRGRELFF
TGTGCCTGGAGTTTGAGGGGGAGGGAGCTGTTTTTT
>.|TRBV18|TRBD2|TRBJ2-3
CASSSIELGLAGGALQSTDTQYF
TGTGCCAGCTCCTCGATCGAACTGGGACTAGCGGGGGGGGCCCTCCAATCCACAGATACGCAGTATTTT
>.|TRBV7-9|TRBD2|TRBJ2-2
CASRLGLAGGLTGELFF
TGTGCCAGCAGACTCGGGCTAGCGGGAGGCCTCACCGGGGAGCTGTTTTTT
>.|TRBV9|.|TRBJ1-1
CASSEIPTGSTEAFF
TGTGCCAGCAGCGAGATACCTACAGGTTCCACTGAAGCTTTCTTT
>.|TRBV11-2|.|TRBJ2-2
CASSPSNTGELFF
TGTGCCAGCAGCCCATCAAACACCGGGGAGCTGTTTTTT
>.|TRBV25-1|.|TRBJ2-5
CASSPPPTDSIQETQYF
TGTGCCAGCAGCCCCCCCCCGACAGACAGTATACAAGAGACCCAGTACTTC
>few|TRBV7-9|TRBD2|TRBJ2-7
CASSVGLAATYEQYF
TGTGCCAGCAGCGTCGGACTAGCGGCCACCTACGAGCAGTACTTC
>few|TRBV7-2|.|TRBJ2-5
CASSRAGQQETQYF
TGTGCCAGCAGCAGGGCGGGGCAACAAGAGACCCAGTACTTC
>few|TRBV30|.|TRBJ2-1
CAWSGGQANEQFF
TGTGCCTGGAGTGGTGGGCAGGCAAATGAGCAGTTCTTC
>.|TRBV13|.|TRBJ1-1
CASSWRSGLNTEAFF
TGTGCCAGCAGCTGGAGGTCGGGTTTGAACACTGAAGCTTTCTTT
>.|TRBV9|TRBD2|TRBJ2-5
CASSVRAGVGETQYF
TGTGCCAGCAGCGTACGAGCGGGAGTTGGAGAGACCCAGTACTTC
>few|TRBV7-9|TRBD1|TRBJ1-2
CASSLQGGTNYGYTF
TGTGCCAGCAGCTTACAGGGGGGAACTAACTATGGCTACACCTTC
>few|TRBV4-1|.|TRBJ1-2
CASSQVGRNYGYTF
TGCGCCAGCAGCCAAGTTGGCAGAAACTATGGCTACACCTTC
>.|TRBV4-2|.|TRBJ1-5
CASSQVDQPQHF
TGTGCCAGCAGCCAAGTCGATCAGCCCCAGCATTTT
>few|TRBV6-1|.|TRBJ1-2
CASSDGNRGYTF
TGTGCCAGCAGTGACGGTAACCGTGGCTACACCTTC
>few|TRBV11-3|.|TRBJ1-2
CATADSSYGYTF
TGTGCCACCGCTGACAGCTCCTATGGCTACACCTTC
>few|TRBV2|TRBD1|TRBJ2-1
CATSSDRGSYNEQFF
TGTGCCACCTCCTCGGACAGGGGCTCCTACAATGAGCAGTTCTTC
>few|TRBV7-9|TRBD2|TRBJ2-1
CASRFRAGEEGEQFF
TGTGCCAGCAGGTTCCGCGCGGGGGAGGAGGGTGAGCAGTTCTTC
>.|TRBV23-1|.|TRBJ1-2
CASSHDNNYGYTF
TGCGCCAGCAGTCACGACAATAACTATGGCTACACCTTC
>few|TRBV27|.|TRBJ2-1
CASSILGTGLNEQFF
TGTGCCAGCAGCATCCTAGGGACTGGATTGAATGAGCAGTTCTTC
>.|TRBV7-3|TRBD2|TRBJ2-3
CASSSGLAGGTDTQYF
TGTGCCAGCAGCTCCGGACTAGCGGGGGGCACAGATACGCAGTATTTT
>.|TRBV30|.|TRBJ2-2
CAWTIWARTGELFF
TGTGCCTGGACGATTTGGGCGCGCACCGGGGAGCTGTTTTTT
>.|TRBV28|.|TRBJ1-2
CASSFLYGYTF
TGTGCCAGCAGTTTTCTCTATGGCTACACCTTC
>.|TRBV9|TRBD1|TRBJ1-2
CASSVTGQGGNYGYTF
TGTGCCAGCAGCGTAACAGGACAGGGGGGGAACTATGGCTACACCTTC
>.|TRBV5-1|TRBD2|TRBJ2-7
CASSNGLANEQYF
TGCGCCAGCAGCAACGGACTAGCGAACGAGCAGTACTTC
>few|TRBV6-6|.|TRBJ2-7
CASSYSLGKVYEQYF
TGTGCCAGCAGTTACTCGCTAGGAAAAGTATACGAGCAGTACTTC